Detailed here is one TCR beta chain. Its antigen remains unidentified. No clone much larger than this one lies a single base away; base qualities are absent. Sample time point, as interpreted from the label and publication: baseline before first vaccination. Vaccinee samples were obtained from the UK trials COV001 and COV002, which included a single-blind randomized controlled phase 2/3 trial of AZD1222 (ChAdOx1 nCoV-19) in healthy adults. Trial participant PBMC samples were collected at day 0 and day 28 after the second dose for TCRbeta chain sequencing. The CDR3 regions of human TCRbeta chains were subjected to immunosequencing. For the original study's pipeline: TCRs in the repertoires were matched against a reference library of SARS-CoV-2-specific TCRs that had been generated with the MIRA antigen-specificity platform. Breadth meant the fraction of unique TCRs that were SARS-CoV-2-associated, whereas depth meant the fraction of total T cells that were SARS-CoV-2-associated. Each spike-specific TCR was assigned to its reactive spike region and to a CD4 or CD8 class using the MIRA data. Log10-transformed breadth and depth values were compared by one-way ANOVA with Sidak's multiple comparisons tests. TCRdb mirrors the immuneACCESS table, restricted to in-frame sequences. Some clones are absent from its copies; in checked studies, under half trace to an unresolved V gene, and the reason for the others is unknown. V and J calls and clone size are copied from that table; D and trimming were computed from the DNA. The sample data list around 80,000 clones, and roughly 90% of these were observed just once. The biggest ten clones account for about 5% of the sample.

This sample is part of a study of T cell responses to AZD1222 COVID-19 vaccine (dated by TCRdb to the early 2020s). For the wider study: AZD1222 recipients with second doses at about 4 weeks or about 12 weeks were pooled, because spike-specific TCR depth and breadth did not differ between schedules. TCR sequencing was performed for 230 to 250 trial participants, of whom around 200 were given two doses of AZD1222 and about 25 were given two doses of MenACWY control vaccine. Trial participants were enrolled by age into subgroups of 18-55, 56-69 and 70-plus years, and around 140, 26 and 57 TCR-sequenced participants, respectively, were included in these subgroups. Results and caveats for the whole study, not just this receptor: Reportedly, close to half of the unique spike-specific TCRs recognized epitopes lying outside the regions that are mutated in the B.1.351 and B.1.1.7 variants. Conclusions about previously exposed vaccinees are limited because only six or seven AZD1222 recipients were SARS-CoV-2 seropositive at baseline. In the small 56-69-year group, the increase in depth fell short of significance, most likely because of low power. Because no day 14 peak-response samples were available, repertoires were characterized only after the peak T cell response. After two AZD1222 doses, both the breadth and the depth of spike-specific TCRs were significantly higher than at day 0 and than in MenACWY recipients. CD4 TCRs associated with the vaccine covered the entire spike protein, and the dominant responses were in regions 160-218 and 743-854. Participants were mostly white British and included more females than males, and it was suggested by the authors that clonal diversity may have been underestimated.

The sample here was peripheral blood, taken on day 0 of AZD1222 vaccination. The TCR comes from an adult in good health.

The CDR3 reads CASSLPGQQGYEQYF. The sequenced DNA is TGCGCCAGCAGCTTACCGGGACAGCAGGGGTACGAGCAGTACTTC. This sequence uses TRBV5-1 and TRBJ2-7, and 7 bases in between align with TRBD1. Clipping removes 2 bases from V and 4 bases from J, with 9 as the unmatched junction base count. The CDR3 covers 15 residues, taking in both the cysteine and the phenylalanine. The retained sequence is limited to the CDR3, 45 bases, with the frame set at the first base. The CDR1 and CDR2 encoded by the germline V gene are SGHRS and YFSETQ.